The rows below give T cell receptor beta chains drawn from one sample of a study of cytomegalovirus exposure and HLA in healthy donors. The repertoire was sequenced with immunoSEQ multiplex PCR; TCRdb's copy has only in-frame clones and lacks some. Here the sample spans under 100,000 clones, around 81% being singletons. Sequencing was performed on PBMCs. The receptors originated from a woman aged 70-85 years in good health and CMV-seropositive. Both conserved end residues are part of each CDR3. A D gene is named only where the DNA matches it firmly. Part of the rows lack a size; the others show once, few, many or a class for expanded clones.

J gene	D gene	clone size	V gene	CDR3 DNA	CDR3 protein
TRBJ2-7	.	.	TRBV4-2	TGTGCCAGCAGCCGGGACTCTTCCTCCTCCTACGAGCAGTACTTC	CASSRDSSSSYEQYF
TRBJ2-1	TRBD1	.	TRBV28	TGTGCCAGCAGTGTGATTGGGACAGGGGACAATGAGCAGTTCTTC	CASSVIGTGDNEQFF
TRBJ1-1	TRBD1	.	TRBV10-2	TGCGCCAGCAGTGAGATAACAGGGGTGAACACTGAAGCTTTCTTT	CASSEITGVNTEAFF
TRBJ1-6	.	.	TRBV30	TGTGCCTGGAGTGTACTGGGGGGAAATTCACCCCTCCACTTT	CAWSVLGGNSPLHF
TRBJ1-2	.	.	TRBV7-9	TGTGCCAGCAGCTCTAGTACACCTGGAACGGGCTACACCTTC	CASSSSTPGTGYTF
TRBJ1-1	.	.	TRBV28	TGTGCCAGCAGTTTGGCGGGCCCCCGGCACACTGAAGCTTTCTTT	CASSLAGPRHTEAFF
TRBJ2-3	.	.	TRBV5-4	TGTGCCAGCAGCCGGGATGCGCCAAACACAGATACGCAGTATTTT	CASSRDAPNTDTQYF
TRBJ2-7	TRBD1	.	TRBV12-5	TGTGCTAGTGCCACGGGACAGGGACCCTACGAGCAGTACTTC	CASATGQGPYEQYF
TRBJ2-1	.	once	TRBV2	TGTGCCAGCAGTGCCTCGGGATACAATGAGCAGTTCTTC	CASSASGYNEQFF
TRBJ2-7	TRBD1	.	TRBV7-2	TGTGCCAGCAGCTTACGGACAGGGCGGCAGTACTTC	CASSLRTGRQYF